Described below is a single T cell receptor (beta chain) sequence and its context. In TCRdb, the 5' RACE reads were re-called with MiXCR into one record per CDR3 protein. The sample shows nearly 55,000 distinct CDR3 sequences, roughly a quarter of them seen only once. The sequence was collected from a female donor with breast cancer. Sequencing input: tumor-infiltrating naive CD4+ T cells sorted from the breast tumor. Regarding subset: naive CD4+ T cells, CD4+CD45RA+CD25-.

CDR3 in DNA: TGCGCCAGCAGCCAAGGGGCAGGGGTCGGCTATGGCTACACCTTC. Its translation: CASSQGAGVGYGYTF. The rearrangement links TRBV4-1 to TRBJ1-2, with a possible D match to TRBD1 (6 bases). Trimming pared 1 base from V and 4 bases from J, leaving 13 bases between. The CDR3 is 15 residues long. Germline CDR1 and CDR2: MGHRA and YSYEKL.